Listed below are T cell receptor beta chains from one sample, sequenced in a study of cytomegalovirus exposure and HLA in healthy donors. Some clones are missing from TCRdb's copy, which holds only in-frame ones; the method was immunoSEQ multiplex PCR. The sample lists about 98,000 clones; approximately 84% were seen once. Sequenced input: PBMCs. The receptor set was obtained from a man between 18 and 35 years old in good health and CMV-seropositive. Each CDR3 is given with its conserved first and last residue. A D gene is named only where the DNA matches it firmly. The listing skips clone size in some rows; elsewhere it reads once, few, many or a size class.

.	.	TRBV5-4	TRBJ1-2	TGTGCCAGCAGCTTGGGGCCGGCAGCCGAGGTCTATGGCTACACCTTC	CASSLGPAAEVYGYTF
.	.	TRBV2	TRBJ1-1	TGTGCCAGCGCGATACAGGTGAACACTGAAGCTTTCTTT	CASAIQVNTEAFF
few	TRBD2	TRBV27	TRBJ2-7	TGTGCCAGCAGCCCCAGACTAGCGGGACGCTACGAGCAGTACTTC	CASSPRLAGRYEQYF
.	.	TRBV4-2	TRBJ2-7	TGTGCCAGCAGCCAAGAAGTTGACATCTACGAGCAGTACTTC	CASSQEVDIYEQYF
.	TRBD2	TRBV4-2	TRBJ2-5	TGTGCCAGCAGCCAAGTGGCGGGGGACCTAGGGGAGACCCAGTACTTC	CASSQVAGDLGETQYF
.	.	TRBV7-6	TRBJ2-3	TGTGCCAGCAGCGTTACCACTCTAGCGAGCACAGATACGCAGTATTTT	CASSVTTLASTDTQYF
.	.	TRBV7-2	TRBJ2-5	TGTGCCAGCAGCTTAAACTCCGGCCAAGAGACCCAGTACTTC	CASSLNSGQETQYF
once	.	TRBV13	TRBJ2-6	TGTGCCAGCACTTTTGGGGCCAACGTCCTGACTTTC	CASTFGANVLTF
.	.	TRBV13	TRBJ2-1	TGTGCCAGCAGCGGCCAGGGGCTTTCCTACAATGAGCAGTTCTTC	CASSGQGLSYNEQFF
.	TRBD2	TRBV28	TRBJ2-7	TGTGCCAGCACCATAGCGGGAGACCCCTACGAGCAGTACTTC	CASTIAGDPYEQYF
.	.	TRBV11-2	TRBJ2-7	TGTGCCAGCAGCTTTTTCGGTCCACCATACGAGCAGTACTTC	CASSFFGPPYEQYF
.	.	TRBV7-2	TRBJ1-5	TGTGCCAGCAGCTCGGACAGAAATCAGCCCCAGCATTTT	CASSSDRNQPQHF
.	TRBD1	TRBV19	TRBJ1-1	TGTGCCAGTAGTCCGGGACAGGGGATGAACACTGAAGCTTTCTTT	CASSPGQGMNTEAFF
.	.	TRBV19	TRBJ2-7	TGTGCCAGTAGTACCGGGACACTTCCCGAGCAGTACTTC	CASSTGTLPEQYF
.	.	TRBV30	TRBJ2-7	TGTGCCGGCGGTGGGGGGGCTCACGAGCAGTACTTC	CAGGGGAHEQYF
once	.	TRBV28	TRBJ2-3	TGTGCCAGCAGTCCCAGGGTCACAGATACGCAGTATTTT	CASSPRVTDTQYF
.	.	TRBV5-1	TRBJ1-4	TGCGCCAGCAGGAGAGACAGTAATGAAAAACTGTTTTTT	CASRRDSNEKLFF
.	TRBD2	TRBV5-1	TRBJ2-5	TGCGCCAGCAGGCCCCGTGGGACTAGCGGGTCCCAAGAGACCCAGTACTTC	CASRPRGTSGSQETQYF
once	TRBD2	TRBV4-2	TRBJ2-3	TGTGCCAGCAGTCGGGACTACACAAGCACAGATACGCAGTATTTT	CASSRDYTSTDTQYF
.	.	TRBV6-1	TRBJ2-3	TGTGCCAGCATCCAGCGGAGCACAGATACGCAGTATTTT	CASIQRSTDTQYF
.	.	TRBV18	TRBJ2-7	TGTGCCAGCTCACCACTACCGGGGGTGAGCTACGAGCAGTACTTC	CASSPLPGVSYEQYF
.	TRBD1	TRBV9	TRBJ1-1	TGTGCCAGCAGCCCCAGGTCGGACAGGGCGGCTTTCTTT	CASSPRSDRAAFF
once	.	TRBV13	TRBJ1-1	TGTGCCAGCCTGGGACAGAACACTGAAGCTTTCTTT	CASLGQNTEAFF
.	TRBD2	TRBV5-1	TRBJ2-1	TGCGCCAGCAGCTTGGGGCTAGCGGGATATAATGAGCAGTTCTTC	CASSLGLAGYNEQFF
.	TRBD1	TRBV6-5	TRBJ2-1	TGTGCCAGCAGTTACTCGAGAGATGCAGGGGGTGTTGAGCAGTTCTTC	CASSYSRDAGGVEQFF
.	TRBD1	TRBV2	TRBJ2-1	TGTGCCAGCAGTCTACAGGGGGCCTACAATGAGCAGTTCTTC	CASSLQGAYNEQFF
once	TRBD1	TRBV19	TRBJ1-2	TGTGCCAGTAGTAACCGGGACAGGGGATCCTACTATGGCTACACCTTC	CASSNRDRGSYYGYTF
.	TRBD1	TRBV5-1	TRBJ2-7	TGCGCCAGCAGCTTCGACAGGGTCCACGAGCAGTACTTC	CASSFDRVHEQYF
.	TRBD2	TRBV28	TRBJ2-5	TGTGCCAGCAGTTTATTTTTACTAGCGGGAGACGAGACCCAGTACTTC	CASSLFLLAGDETQYF
once	.	TRBV7-2	TRBJ2-5	.	CASSPQQGFLETQYF
once	TRBD2	TRBV4-2	TRBJ2-5	TGTGCCAGCAGCCCGCTGAACGTGGGGGGGGGTACCTCTGAAGAGACCCAGTACTTC	CASSPLNVGGGTSEETQYF
.	.	TRBV19	TRBJ1-1	TGTGCCAGTAGCCAGACAGTGATGAACACTGAAGCTTTCTTT	CASSQTVMNTEAFF
.	TRBD2	TRBV7-3	TRBJ2-1	TGTGCCAGCAGCTTATTTGGGGGGGAATACAATGAGCAGTTCTTC	CASSLFGGEYNEQFF
.	TRBD1	TRBV7-2	TRBJ2-3	TGTGCCAGCAGCTTAGTAGGACAGGGGATAGATACGCAGTATTTT	CASSLVGQGIDTQYF
.	TRBD2	TRBV7-3	TRBJ2-2	TGTGCCAGCAGCTTAACGGGGGGGAGAACCGGGGAGCTGTTTTTT	CASSLTGGRTGELFF
.	TRBD2	TRBV14	TRBJ2-1	TGTGCCAGCAGACTTAGCGGGGGGGTGACTCATGAGCAGTTCTTC	CASRLSGGVTHEQFF
.	.	TRBV4-2	TRBJ1-3	TGTGCCAGCAGCCAAGATCTTAGGACAGAGGGAAACACCATATATTTT	CASSQDLRTEGNTIYF
.	.	TRBV9	TRBJ1-1	TGTGCCAGCAGCGGGTACAAGAACACTGAAGCTTTCTTT	CASSGYKNTEAFF
once	.	TRBV4-2	TRBJ1-1	TGTGCCAGCAGCCAAGGGGGCTGGGATGTCACTGAAGCTTTCTTT	CASSQGGWDVTEAFF
.	TRBD1	TRBV5-6	TRBJ1-4	TGTGCCAGCAGCTTTTGGACAGGGGAAGAAAAACTGTTTTTT	CASSFWTGEEKLFF
.	TRBD1	TRBV4-1	TRBJ1-1	TGCGCCAGCAGCCAAGGGTGGGGTCAGGGGGCTGAAGCTTTCTTT	CASSQGWGQGAEAFF